This T cell receptor beta chain appears in the sequencing data of a study of human thymus T cells. Resections that were taken during corrective heart surgery supplied the thymus tissue. V lost 3 bases to trimming and J lost 10 bases, with 22 bases between them. Germline assignment: CDR1 MDHEN and CDR2 SYDVKM. CDR3 length: 17 amino acids. Data came from immunoSEQ multiplex PCR; TCRdb stores just in-frame clones and leaves some out. The repertoire holds about 130,000 clones, around 94% seen once, with 0.02% to 0.025% in the top ten. This chain connects TRBV28 to TRBJ1-6, with TRBD1 as a possible D gene (6 bases). Material: thymus tissue. The source is a boy in the first two years of life with a congenital heart defect but otherwise immunologically healthy. The CDR3 DNA reads as TGTGCCAGCAGTTTTCGGACAGCCGGAACGCTGAGCTCACCCCTCCACTTT. Translated: CASSFRTAGTLSSPLHF.